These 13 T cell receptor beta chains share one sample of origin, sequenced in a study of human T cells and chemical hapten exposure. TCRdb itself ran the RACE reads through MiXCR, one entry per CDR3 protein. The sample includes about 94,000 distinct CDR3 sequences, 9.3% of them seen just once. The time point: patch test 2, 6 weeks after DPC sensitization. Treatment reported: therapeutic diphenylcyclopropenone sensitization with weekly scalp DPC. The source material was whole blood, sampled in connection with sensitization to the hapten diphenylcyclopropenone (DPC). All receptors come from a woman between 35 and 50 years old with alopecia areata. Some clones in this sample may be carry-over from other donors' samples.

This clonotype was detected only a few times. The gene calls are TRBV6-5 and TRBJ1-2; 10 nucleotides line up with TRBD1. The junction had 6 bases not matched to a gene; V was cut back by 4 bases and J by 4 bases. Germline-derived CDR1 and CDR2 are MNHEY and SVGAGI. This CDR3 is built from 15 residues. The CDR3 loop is CASSSDRGLGYGYTF. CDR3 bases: TGTGCCAGCAGTTCCGACAGGGGGCTAGGCTATGGCTACACCTTC.

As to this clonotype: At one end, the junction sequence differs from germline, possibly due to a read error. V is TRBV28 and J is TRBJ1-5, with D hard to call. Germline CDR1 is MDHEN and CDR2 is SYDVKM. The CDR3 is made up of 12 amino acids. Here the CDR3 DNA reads TGTGCCAGCAGTTCTCAACTCGGGGTTCTGGATTTT. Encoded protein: CASSSQLGVLDF.

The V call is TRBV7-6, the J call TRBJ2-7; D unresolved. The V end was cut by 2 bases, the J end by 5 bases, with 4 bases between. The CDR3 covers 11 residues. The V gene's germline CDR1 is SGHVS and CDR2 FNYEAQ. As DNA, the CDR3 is TGTGCCAGCAGCTTATTCCACGAGCAGTACTTC. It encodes CASSLFHEQYF.

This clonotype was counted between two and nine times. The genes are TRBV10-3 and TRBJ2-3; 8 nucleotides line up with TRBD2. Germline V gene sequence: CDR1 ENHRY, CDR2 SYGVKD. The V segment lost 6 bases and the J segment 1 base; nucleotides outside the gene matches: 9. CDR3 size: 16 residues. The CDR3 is CAISASLTSGTDTQYF. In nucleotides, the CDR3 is TGTGCCATCAGCGCTTCCCTGACTAGCGGCACAGATACGCAGTATTTT.

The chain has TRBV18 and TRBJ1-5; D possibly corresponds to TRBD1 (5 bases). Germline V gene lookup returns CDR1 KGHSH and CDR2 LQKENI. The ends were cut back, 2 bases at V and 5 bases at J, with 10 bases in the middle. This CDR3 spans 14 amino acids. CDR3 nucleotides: TGTGCCAGCTCACCAGCAGGGAGGGATCAGCCCCAGCATTTT. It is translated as CASSPAGRDQPQHF.

The CDR3, as DNA: TGTGCCAGCAGCGTAGCATCCCGCCCCACAGATACGCAGTATTTT. As protein: CASSVASRPTDTQYF. The chain joins TRBV9 to TRBJ2-3; D gene unclear. Germline assignment: CDR1 SGDLS and CDR2 YYNGEE. This CDR3 contains 15 residues. Between the trimmed V and J ends, which lost 0 bases and 2 bases, there was a span of 10 bases.

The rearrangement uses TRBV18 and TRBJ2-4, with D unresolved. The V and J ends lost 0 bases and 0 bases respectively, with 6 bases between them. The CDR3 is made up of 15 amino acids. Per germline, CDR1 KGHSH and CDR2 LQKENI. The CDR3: CASSPPSQAKNIQYF. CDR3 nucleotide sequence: TGTGCCAGCTCACCACCGTCCCAAGCCAAAAACATTCAGTACTTC.

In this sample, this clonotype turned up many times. CDR3 DNA: TGTGCCAGCAGCATTAGACCGAACACTGAAGCTTTCTTT. It yields the protein CASSIRPNTEAFF. The chain carries TRBV6-2 or TRBV6-3 and TRBJ1-1; D is ambiguous. The CDR3 loop spans 13 amino acids. With 6 bases removed from V and 1 base from J, the gap between germline ends came to 9 bases. The germline CDR1 and CDR2 sequences are MNHEY and SVGEGT.

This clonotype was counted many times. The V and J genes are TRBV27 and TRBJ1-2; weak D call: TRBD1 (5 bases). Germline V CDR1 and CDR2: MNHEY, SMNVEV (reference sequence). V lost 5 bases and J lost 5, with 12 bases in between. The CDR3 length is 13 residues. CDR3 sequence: CASSPWDPYGYTF. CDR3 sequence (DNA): TGTGCCAGCAGTCCCTGGGACCCATATGGCTACACCTTC.

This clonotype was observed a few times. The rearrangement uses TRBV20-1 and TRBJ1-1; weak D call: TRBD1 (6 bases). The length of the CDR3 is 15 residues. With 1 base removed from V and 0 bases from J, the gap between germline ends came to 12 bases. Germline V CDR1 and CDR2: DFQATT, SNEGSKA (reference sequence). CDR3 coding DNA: TGCAGTGCTAGAGGAACAGGGTCCATGAACACTGAAGCTTTCTTT. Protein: CSARGTGSMNTEAFF.

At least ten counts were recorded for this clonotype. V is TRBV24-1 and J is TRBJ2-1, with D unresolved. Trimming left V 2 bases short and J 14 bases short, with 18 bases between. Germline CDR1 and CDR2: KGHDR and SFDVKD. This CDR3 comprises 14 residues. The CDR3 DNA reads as TGTGCCACCAGTGATTCCCTATCCCTCCGTGGGGAGTTCTTC. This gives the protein CATSDSLSLRGEFF.

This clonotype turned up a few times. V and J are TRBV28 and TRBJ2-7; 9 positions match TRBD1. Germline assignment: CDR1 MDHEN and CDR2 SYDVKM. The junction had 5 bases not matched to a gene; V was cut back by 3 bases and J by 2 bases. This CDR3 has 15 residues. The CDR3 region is CASSFPRQGAYEQYF. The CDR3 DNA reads TGTGCCAGCAGTTTTCCCCGACAGGGGGCCTACGAGCAGTACTTC.

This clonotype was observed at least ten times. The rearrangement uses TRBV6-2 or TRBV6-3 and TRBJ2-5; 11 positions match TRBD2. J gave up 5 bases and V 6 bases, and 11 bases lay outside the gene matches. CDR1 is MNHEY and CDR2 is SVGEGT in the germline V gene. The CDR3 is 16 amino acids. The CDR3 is CASSRGTSGAWETQYF. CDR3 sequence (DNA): TGTGCCAGCAGCCGCGGGACTAGCGGTGCGTGGGAGACCCAGTACTTC.